The subject of this entry is one TCR beta chain. This clone occurred once. Its antigen has not been determined. Per-base quality was not reported, and no clone a single base away is much larger than it. These data are taken from a study of cytomegalovirus exposure and HLA in healthy donors listed by TCRdb under 2017. As for the study more broadly: According to a later analysis, the 120 or so validation repertoires were produced on the same platform as the 666 repertoires of the first cohort. The study aimed to test whether cataloging public T cell receptors could reveal signatures of past pathogen exposure. Besides the first cohort of hundreds of subjects, a separate validation cohort made up of some 110 different subjects was used. High-throughput TCR immunosequencing, statistical association of individual TCRs with disease status, and machine learning were combined to predict cytomegalovirus infection status. Summary of the overall study and its limitations: In vitro tests confirmed that a few of the cytomegalovirus-associated TCR beta chains recognize cytomegalovirus antigens. The study listed 164 TCR beta chains as associated with cytomegalovirus. A later analysis found that TCRs clustered in the first cohort also tended to co-occur in the 95 to 150 validation repertoires, with 94% of cluster scores above 0. The classifier was reported to diagnose cytomegalovirus status with high specificity and sensitivity in both the original and validation cohorts. Most TCR sequences were observed very rarely across donors, whereas some public TCRs were present in many individuals. The authors suggested that the approach could potentially be extended to other disease states and immunological phenotypes. All 120 or so repertoires were used to score co-occurrence in the validation cohort in a later analysis, because that analysis had no HLA typing for the cohort.

The donors belonged to the validation cohort of about 120 subjects, which was separate from the roughly 680-subject first cohort. Library preparation used the immunoSEQ multiplex PCR assay. The authors processed their data as follows. To diagnose cytomegalovirus status from the catalog of TCR beta chain sequences, a statistical classification framework was built. TCRdb stores this immuneACCESS table with in-frame sequences only. Part of the clones is absent; in the studies checked, under half of the shortfall reflects unresolved V genes, and no reason is known for the rest. D and trimming were read from the DNA, whereas the V and J calls and clone size are those reported in that table. The sample table records about 140,000 clones; 70% to 85% of these occur just once. Of the sample, 25% to 30% falls within the top ten clones. From V the trimming removes 2 bases and from J it removes 0 bases, while the gene matches leave 10 bases of the junction unaccounted for. As encoded in the germline V gene, CDR1 is SGHVS while CDR2 is FNYEAQ. The CDR3 numbers 17 residues from cysteine through phenylalanine. The retained sequence is limited to the CDR3, 51 bases, with the frame set at the first base.

Sample: PBMCs. The chain is encoded by TRBV7-6 joined to TRBJ2-7; 7 of the junction bases match TRBD1. The source of this sequence is a man aged 25 to 40 in good health and CMV-seropositive. The CDR3 is CASSLKRQGISSYEQYF. The nucleotides read TGTGCCAGCAGCTTAAAGAGACAGGGAATCAGCTCCTACGAGCAGTACTTC.